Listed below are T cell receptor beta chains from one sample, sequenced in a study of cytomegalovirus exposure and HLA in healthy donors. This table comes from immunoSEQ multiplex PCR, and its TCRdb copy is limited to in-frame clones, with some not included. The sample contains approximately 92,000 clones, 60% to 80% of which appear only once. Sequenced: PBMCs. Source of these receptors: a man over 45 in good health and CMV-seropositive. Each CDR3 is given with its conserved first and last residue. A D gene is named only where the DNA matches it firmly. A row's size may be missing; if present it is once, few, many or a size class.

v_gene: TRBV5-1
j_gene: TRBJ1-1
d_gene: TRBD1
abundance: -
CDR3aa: CASSLRTGGQGTEAFF
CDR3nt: TGCGCCAGCAGCTTGAGGACAGGGGGCCAGGGCACTGAAGCTTTCTTT

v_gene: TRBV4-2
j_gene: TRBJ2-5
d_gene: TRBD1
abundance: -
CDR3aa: CASSHGQGQETQYF
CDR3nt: TGTGCCAGCAGCCACGGACAGGGCCAAGAGACCCAGTACTTC

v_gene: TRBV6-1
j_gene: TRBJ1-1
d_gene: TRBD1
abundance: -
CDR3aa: CASSIGTGSSTEAFF
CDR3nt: TGTGCCAGCAGTATCGGGACAGGGTCCTCCACTGAAGCTTTCTTT

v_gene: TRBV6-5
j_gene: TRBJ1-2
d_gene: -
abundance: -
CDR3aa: CASRRYTGTNGYTF
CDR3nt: TGTGCCAGCAGAAGATATACAGGGACCAATGGCTACACCTTC

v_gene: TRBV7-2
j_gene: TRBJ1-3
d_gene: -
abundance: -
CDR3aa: CASSLSRWGNTIYF
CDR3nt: TGTGCCAGCAGCTTAAGTCGGTGGGGAAACACCATATATTTT

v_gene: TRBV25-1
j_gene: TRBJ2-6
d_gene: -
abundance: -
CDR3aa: CASSALQDSGANVLTF
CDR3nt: TGTGCCAGCAGTGCCCTACAGGACTCTGGGGCCAACGTCCTGACTTTC

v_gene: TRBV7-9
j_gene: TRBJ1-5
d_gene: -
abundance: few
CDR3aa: CASSQAGEGNQPQHF
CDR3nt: TGTGCCAGCAGCCAGGCAGGGGAGGGGAATCAGCCCCAGCATTTT

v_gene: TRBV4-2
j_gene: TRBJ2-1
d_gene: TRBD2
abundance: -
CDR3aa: CASSQEGTSSYNEQFF
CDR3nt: TGTGCCAGCAGCCAAGAGGGGACTAGCTCCTACAATGAGCAGTTCTTC

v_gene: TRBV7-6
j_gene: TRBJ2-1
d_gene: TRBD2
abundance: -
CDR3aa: CASSSGGSSYNEQFF
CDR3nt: TGTGCCAGCAGTAGCGGGGGAAGCTCCTACAATGAGCAGTTCTTC

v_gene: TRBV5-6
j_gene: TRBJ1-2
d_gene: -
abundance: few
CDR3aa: CASRIREGYGYTF
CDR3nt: TGTGCCAGCAGAATCAGGGAGGGCTATGGCTACACCTTC

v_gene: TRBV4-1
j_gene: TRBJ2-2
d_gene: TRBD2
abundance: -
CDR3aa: CASSAGGYTGELFF
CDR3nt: TGCGCCAGTTCAGCGGGGGGGTACACCGGGGAGCTGTTTTTT

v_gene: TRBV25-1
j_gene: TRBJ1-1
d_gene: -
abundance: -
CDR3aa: CASSDNTGGDRGEAFF
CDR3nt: TGTGCCAGCAGTGATAACACTGGAGGGGATCGCGGTGAAGCTTTCTTT

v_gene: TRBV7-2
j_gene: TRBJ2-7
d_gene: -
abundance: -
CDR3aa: CASSQRSSYEQYF
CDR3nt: TGTGCCAGCAGCCAGAGGAGCTCCTACGAGCAGTACTTC

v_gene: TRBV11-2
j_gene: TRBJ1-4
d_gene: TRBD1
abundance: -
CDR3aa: CASSPTGATNEKLFF
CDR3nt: TGTGCCAGCAGCCCGACAGGGGCAACTAATGAAAAACTGTTTTTT

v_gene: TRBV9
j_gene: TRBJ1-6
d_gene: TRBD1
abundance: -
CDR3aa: CASSYTGTGVSPLHF
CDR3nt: TGTGCCAGCAGCTACACCGGGACAGGGGTTTCACCCCTCCACTTT

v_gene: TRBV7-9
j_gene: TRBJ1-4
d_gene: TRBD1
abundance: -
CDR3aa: CASMTGQGSDEKLFF
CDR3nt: TGTGCCAGCATGACGGGACAGGGGAGCGATGAAAAACTGTTTTTT

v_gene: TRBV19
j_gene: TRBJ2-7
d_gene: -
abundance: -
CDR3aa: CASSIDQGHSYEQYF
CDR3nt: TGTGCCAGTAGTATAGATCAGGGCCACTCCTACGAGCAGTACTTC

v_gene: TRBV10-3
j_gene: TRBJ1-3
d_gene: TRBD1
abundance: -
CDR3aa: CAIKQGTGNTIYF
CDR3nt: TGTGCCATCAAACAGGGGACGGGAAACACCATATATTTT

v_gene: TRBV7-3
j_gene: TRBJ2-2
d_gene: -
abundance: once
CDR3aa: CASSLESAGELFF
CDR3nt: TGTGCCAGCAGCTTAGAGTCCGCCGGGGAGCTGTTTTTT

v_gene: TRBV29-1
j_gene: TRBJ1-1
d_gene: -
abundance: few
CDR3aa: CSVEQGEAPEAFF
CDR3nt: TGCAGCGTTGAACAAGGGGAGGCCCCCGAAGCTTTCTTT

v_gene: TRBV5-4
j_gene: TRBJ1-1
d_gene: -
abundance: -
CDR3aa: CASLKRGGVNTEAFF
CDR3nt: TGTGCCAGCCTCAAGAGGGGGGGAGTGAACACTGAAGCTTTCTTT

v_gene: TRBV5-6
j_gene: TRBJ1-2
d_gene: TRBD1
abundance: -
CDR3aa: CASSLQTGGTYGYTF
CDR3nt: TGTGCCAGCAGCTTGCAGACAGGGGGTACTTATGGCTACACCTTC

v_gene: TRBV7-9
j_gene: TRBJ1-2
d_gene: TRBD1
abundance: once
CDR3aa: CASSLGDSLPLYPF
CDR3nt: TGTGCCAGCAGCTTAGGGGACAGCCTACCACTCTACCCCTTC

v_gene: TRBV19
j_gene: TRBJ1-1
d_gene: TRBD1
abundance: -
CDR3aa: CASSDRVTEAFF
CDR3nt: TGTGCCAGTAGTGACAGGGTAACTGAAGCTTTCTTT